This TCR beta chain was retrieved from a study of T cells in women clearing cervical HPV infection (dated by TCRdb to 2017 to 2018). About the investigation overall: The cases were 25 women with histologically confirmed HPV16-related CIN3 or worse, and 2 of those women had invasive cancers. Median age was approximately 36 years in cases versus 37 to 40 in controls, and baseline characteristics did not differ significantly. In the parent cohort, some 10,000 women aged 18 or older were enrolled in Guanacaste, Costa Rica, during about 1992 to 1994 and then followed for under 8 years. Since HLA typing was available for only a few women, HLA type could not be ruled out as a confounder. Cases and controls were matched on year of sample collection and on age within five years. For cases, the median interval between lesion detection and blood sampling was around 140 days, with an interquartile range of roughly 85 to 210 days. Case blood was taken at the visit when the lesion was first identified, whereas control blood was taken when infection was no longer detected. An exploratory proof-of-principle case-control study, nested within the Guanacaste HPV Natural History Study in Costa Rica, was conducted to compare TCR repertoires across cervical HPV16 outcomes. Five blinded duplicates per group were added as quality controls, giving around 60 samples: 50 or so participants and approximately ten replicates. Controls were around 25 women whose single incident HPV16 infection cleared within 12 months without precancer or cancer developing. The full study reports these points: Because of the cross-sectional design, the study could not determine whether the associations came before infection or resulted from infection, and neither effector/memory subsets nor HPV-specific T cells were isolated. TRBV6-7 relative abundance was lower in cases than in controls (approximately 0.1% versus 0.16%; Bonferroni P = 0.0008). By combining richness with V gene abundances, random forest classifiers separated cases from controls with an estimated AUC of less than 0.85. TCR repertoire richness was significantly higher in CIN3+ cases than in controls across sequencing depths, while evenness did not differ. Because the number of T cells per sample was unknown, the richness differences could reflect varying T-cell content rather than repertoire biology.

The CDR3 goes from the cysteine to the phenylalanine over 11 residues. The DNA shown is the part of the CDR3 that was read: 24 bases, in frame from base 1. Taken from the germline V gene, the CDR1 and CDR2 loops are SGHDT and YYEEEE. TCR beta CDR3 regions were amplified by multiplex PCR from an average of approximately 1,200 ng genomic DNA per sample using the immunoSEQ assay. To correct primer bias, the assay used a complete synthetic TCR repertoire to set an amplification baseline. The amplicons were sequenced using the Illumina platform. As for the original processing: Sequences were error-corrected by clustering with frequency ratios and a modified nearest-neighbor algorithm, then analyzed in the immunoSEQ Analyzer with IMGT gene definitions. TCR richness and evenness were averaged over 20 rarefaction repeats at each rarefaction depth, excluding samples with fewer sequences than the depth. Wilcoxon rank sum tests with FDR correction were used to compare V, D and J gene relative abundances between the groups. Blinded duplicates gave an intraclass correlation of under 97% for TCR richness and an average of 76.4% across some 69 gene segments. Here the immuneACCESS table is served through TCRdb, limited to in-frame sequences with V and J called. Missing clones are a known gap in these copies; in checked studies unresolved V genes cover under half, and the rest lacks a known reason. The DNA gave D and trimming, while V, J and clone size come from that table. This sample's table has entries for approximately 35,000 clones. 7.8% of the sample is in the top ten clones.

Comment on this clone: The target of this receptor is not known. The CDR3 end falls 3 residues outside the read, so it is completed with the germline J gene.

Every participant had a single incident cervical HPV16 infection, and women with prevalent HPV16 infections were excluded. Cervical HPV DNA was detected with MY09/MY11 PCR, and genotyping was done by dot-blot hybridization. About 14 mL of heparinized blood were centrifuged, and the buffy coat was split into aliquots, frozen at -30 degrees C, and then kept at -80 degrees C. QIAGEN kits were used to extract genomic DNA from the buffy coat specimens. The sequenced material came from blood buffy coat. Rearrangement joined TRBV5-6 to TRBJ1-2; the D gene is not confidently resolved. The TCR was taken from a woman between 18 and 75 years old with a cervical HPV16 infection that either progressed to CIN3+ or cleared (not recorded which). CDR3 DNA (partial): TGTGCCAGCAGCTTAAGCTACGAC. Its coded protein is CASSLSYD. The CDR3 as a whole reads CASSLSYDYTF.